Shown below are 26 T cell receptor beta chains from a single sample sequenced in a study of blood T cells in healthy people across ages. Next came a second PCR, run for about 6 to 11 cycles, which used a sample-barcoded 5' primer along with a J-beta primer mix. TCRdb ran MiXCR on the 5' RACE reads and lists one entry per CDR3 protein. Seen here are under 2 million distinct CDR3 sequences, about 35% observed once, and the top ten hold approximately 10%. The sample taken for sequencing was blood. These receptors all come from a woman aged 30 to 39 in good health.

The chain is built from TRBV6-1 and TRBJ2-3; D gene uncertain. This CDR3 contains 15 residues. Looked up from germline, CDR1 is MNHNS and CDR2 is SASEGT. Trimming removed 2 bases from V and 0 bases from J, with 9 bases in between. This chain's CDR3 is CASSERRPSTDTQYF. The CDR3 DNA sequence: TGTGCCAGCAGTGAAAGGCGCCCGAGCACAGATACGCAGTATTTT.

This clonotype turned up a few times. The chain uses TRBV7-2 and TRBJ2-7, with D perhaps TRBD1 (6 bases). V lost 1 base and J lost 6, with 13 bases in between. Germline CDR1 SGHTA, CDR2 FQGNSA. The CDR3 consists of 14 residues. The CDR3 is CASSLGNRVFEQYF. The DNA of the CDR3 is TGTGCCAGCAGCTTAGGGAACAGGGTATTCGAGCAGTACTTC.

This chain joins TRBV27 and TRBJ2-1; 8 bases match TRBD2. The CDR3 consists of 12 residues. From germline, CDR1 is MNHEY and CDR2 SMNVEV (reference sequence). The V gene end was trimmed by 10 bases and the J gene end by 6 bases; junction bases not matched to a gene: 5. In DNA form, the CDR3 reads TGTGCCACCGGGGGGGCCTCCAATGAGCAGTTCTTC. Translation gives CATGGASNEQFF.

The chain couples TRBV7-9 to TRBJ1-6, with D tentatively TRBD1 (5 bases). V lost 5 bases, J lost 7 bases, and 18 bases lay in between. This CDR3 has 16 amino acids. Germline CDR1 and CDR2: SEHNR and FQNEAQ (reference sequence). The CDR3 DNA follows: TGTGCCAGCAGCCAAGGCGTGGGGGTGGACAATTCACCCCTCCACTTT. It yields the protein CASSQGVGVDNSPLHF.

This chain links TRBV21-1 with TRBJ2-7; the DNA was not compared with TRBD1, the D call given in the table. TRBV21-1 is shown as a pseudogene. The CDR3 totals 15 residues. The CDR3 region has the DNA TGTGCCAGCAGCCACGACAGGGGACCGACCTACGAGCAGTACTTC. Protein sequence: CASSHDRGPTYEQYF.

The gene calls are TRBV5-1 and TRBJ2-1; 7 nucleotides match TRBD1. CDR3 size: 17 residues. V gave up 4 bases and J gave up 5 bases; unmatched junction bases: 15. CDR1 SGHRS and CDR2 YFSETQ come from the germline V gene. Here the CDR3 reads CASSPNPDRDWDNEQFF. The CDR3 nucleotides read TGCGCCAGCAGCCCTAACCCAGACAGGGATTGGGACAATGAGCAGTTCTTC.

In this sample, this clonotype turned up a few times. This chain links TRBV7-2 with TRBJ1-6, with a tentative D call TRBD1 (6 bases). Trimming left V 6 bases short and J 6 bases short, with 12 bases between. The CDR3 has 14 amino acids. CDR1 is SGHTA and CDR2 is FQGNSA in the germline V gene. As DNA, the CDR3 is TGTGCCAGCAGGGGGGCCCCTACTAATTCACCCCTCCACTTT. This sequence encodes CASRGAPTNSPLHF.

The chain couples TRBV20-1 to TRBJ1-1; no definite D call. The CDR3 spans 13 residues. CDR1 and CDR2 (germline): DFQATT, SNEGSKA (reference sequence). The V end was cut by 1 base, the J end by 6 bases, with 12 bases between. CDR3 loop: CSARAVGNAEAFF. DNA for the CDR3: TGCAGTGCTAGAGCAGTGGGTAACGCTGAAGCTTTCTTT.

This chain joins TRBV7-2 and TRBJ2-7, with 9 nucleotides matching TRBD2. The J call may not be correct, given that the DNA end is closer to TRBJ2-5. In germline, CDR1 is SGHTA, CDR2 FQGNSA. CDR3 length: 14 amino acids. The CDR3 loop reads CASSPSGRWGTQYF. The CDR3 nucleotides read TGTGCCAGCAGCCCGAGCGGGAGGTGGGGGACCCAGTACTTC.

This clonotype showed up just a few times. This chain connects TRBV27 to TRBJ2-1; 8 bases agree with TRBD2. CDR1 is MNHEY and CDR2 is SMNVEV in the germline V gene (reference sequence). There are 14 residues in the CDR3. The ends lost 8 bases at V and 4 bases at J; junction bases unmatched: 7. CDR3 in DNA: TGTGCCAGCCATACTAGCGGCTATTACAATGAGCAGTTCTTC. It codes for CASHTSGYYNEQFF.

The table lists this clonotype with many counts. CDR3 sequence reads: CASSLLASDGYTF. The CDR3 region has the DNA TGTGCCAGCAGTTTATTGGCATCGGATGGCTACACCTTC. The chain links TRBV12-3 or TRBV12-4 to TRBJ1-2; D gene ambiguous. The CDR3 spans 13 residues. Trimming left V 2 bases short and J 6 bases short, with 10 bases between.

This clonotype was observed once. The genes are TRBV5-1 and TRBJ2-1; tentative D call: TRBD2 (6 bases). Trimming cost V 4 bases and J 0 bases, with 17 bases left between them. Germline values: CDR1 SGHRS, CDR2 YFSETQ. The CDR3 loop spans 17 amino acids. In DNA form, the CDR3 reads TGCGCCAGCAGCCCGACCCCCGCGGGGAGCTCCTACAATGAGCAGTTCTTC. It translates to CASSPTPAGSSYNEQFF.

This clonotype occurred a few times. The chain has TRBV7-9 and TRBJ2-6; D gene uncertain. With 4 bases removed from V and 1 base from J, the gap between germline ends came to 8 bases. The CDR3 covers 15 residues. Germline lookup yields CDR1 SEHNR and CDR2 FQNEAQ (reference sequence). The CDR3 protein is CASSSPWSGANVLTF. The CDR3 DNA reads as TGTGCCAGCAGCTCTCCTTGGTCTGGGGCCAACGTCCTGACTTTC.

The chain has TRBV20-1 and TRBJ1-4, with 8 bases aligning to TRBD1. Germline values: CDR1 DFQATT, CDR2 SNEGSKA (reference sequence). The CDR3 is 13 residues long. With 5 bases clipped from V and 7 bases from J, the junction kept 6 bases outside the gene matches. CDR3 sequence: CSAERTGPEKLFF. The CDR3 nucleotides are TGCAGTGCTGAAAGGACAGGGCCTGAAAAACTGTTTTTT.

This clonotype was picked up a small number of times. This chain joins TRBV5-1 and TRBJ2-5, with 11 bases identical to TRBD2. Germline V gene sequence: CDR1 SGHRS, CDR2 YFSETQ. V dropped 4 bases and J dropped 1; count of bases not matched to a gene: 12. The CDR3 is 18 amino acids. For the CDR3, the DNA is TGCGCCAGCAGCGCAACTAGCGGGGGATCTCCTACCCAAGAGACCCAGTACTTC. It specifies CASSATSGGSPTQETQYF.

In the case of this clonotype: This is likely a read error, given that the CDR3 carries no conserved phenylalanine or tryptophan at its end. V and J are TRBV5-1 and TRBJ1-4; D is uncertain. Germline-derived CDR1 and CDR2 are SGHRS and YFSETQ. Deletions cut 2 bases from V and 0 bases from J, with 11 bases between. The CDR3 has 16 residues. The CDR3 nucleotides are TGCGCCAGCAGCTTCGAACCGGTATCAACTAATGAAAAACTGTTTTGT. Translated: CASSFEPVSTNEKLFC.

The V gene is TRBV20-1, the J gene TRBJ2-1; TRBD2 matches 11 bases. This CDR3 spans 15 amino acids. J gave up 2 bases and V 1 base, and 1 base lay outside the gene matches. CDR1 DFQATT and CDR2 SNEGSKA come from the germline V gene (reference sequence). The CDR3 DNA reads TGCAGTGCTAGAGGACTAGCGGGGACCTACAATGAGCAGTTCTTC. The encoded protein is CSARGLAGTYNEQFF.

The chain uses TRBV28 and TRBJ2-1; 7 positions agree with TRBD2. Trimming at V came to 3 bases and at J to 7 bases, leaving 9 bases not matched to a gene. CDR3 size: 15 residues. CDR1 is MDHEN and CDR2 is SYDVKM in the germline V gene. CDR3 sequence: CASSLQRGRRNEQFF. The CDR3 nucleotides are TGTGCCAGCAGTTTGCAGCGGGGACGTCGAAATGAGCAGTTCTTC. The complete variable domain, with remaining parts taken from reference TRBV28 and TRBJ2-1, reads DVKVTQSSRYLVKRTGEKVFLECVQDMDHENMFWYRQDPGLGLRLIYFSYDVKMKEKGDIPEGYSVSREKKERFSLILESASTNQTSMYLCASSLQRGRRNEQFFGPGTRLTVL.

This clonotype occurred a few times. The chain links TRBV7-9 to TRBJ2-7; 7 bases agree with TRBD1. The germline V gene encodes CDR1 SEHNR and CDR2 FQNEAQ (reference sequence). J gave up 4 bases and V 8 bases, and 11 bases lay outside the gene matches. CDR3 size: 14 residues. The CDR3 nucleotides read TGTGCCAGCGGCTATAGGGGGCTCGAATACGAGCAGTACTTC. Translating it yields CASGYRGLEYEQYF.

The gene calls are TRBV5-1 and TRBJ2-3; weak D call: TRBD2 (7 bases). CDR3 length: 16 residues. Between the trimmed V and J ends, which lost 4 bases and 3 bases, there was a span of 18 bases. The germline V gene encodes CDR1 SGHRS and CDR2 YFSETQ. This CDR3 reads CASSGGGAGRTDTQYF. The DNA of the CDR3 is TGCGCCAGCAGCGGCGGGGGCGCGGGTCGGACAGATACGCAGTATTTT.

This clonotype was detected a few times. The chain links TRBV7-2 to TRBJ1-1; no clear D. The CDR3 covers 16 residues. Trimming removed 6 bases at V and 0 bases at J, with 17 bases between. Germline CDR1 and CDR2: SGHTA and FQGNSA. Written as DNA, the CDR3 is TGTGCCAGCAGTTTTTCGATCCGGGTTGTGAACACTGAAGCTTTCTTT. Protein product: CASSFSIRVVNTEAFF.

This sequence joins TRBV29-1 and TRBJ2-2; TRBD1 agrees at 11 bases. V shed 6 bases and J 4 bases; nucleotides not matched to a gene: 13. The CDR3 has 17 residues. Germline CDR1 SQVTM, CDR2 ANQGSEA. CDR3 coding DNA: TGCAGCGTCAGGCCATTGATCGGGACAGGGGGCACCGGGGAGCTGTTTTTT. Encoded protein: CSVRPLIGTGGTGELFF.

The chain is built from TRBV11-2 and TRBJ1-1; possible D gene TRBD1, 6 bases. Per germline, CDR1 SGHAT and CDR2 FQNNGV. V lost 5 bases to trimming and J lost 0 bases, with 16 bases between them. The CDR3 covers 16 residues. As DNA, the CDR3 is TGTGCCAGCAGCCTCTCACAGGGACCCATGAACACTGAAGCTTTCTTT. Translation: CASSLSQGPMNTEAFF.

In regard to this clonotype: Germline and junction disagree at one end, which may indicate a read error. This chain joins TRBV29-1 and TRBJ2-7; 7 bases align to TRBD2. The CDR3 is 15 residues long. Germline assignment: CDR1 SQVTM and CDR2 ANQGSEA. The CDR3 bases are TGCAGCGTTGTCTCCGCTAGCGGATTTCCCTACGGGCAGTACTTC. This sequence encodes CSVVSASGFPYGQYF.

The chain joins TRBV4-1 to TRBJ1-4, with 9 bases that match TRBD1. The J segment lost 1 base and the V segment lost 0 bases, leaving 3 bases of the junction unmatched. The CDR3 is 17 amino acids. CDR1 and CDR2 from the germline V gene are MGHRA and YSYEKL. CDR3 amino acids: CASSQDGQGITNEKLFF. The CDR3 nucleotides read TGCGCCAGCAGCCAAGATGGACAGGGGATAACTAATGAAAAACTGTTTTTT.

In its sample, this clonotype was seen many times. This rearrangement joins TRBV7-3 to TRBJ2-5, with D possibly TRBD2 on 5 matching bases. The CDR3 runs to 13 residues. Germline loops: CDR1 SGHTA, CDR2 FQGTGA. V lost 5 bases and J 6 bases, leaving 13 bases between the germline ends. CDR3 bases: TGTGCCAGCAGCCTCACTAGAGGACAGACCCAGTACTTC. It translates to CASSLTRGQTQYF.